The clone carrying this T cell receptor beta chain was counted only a few times. This sample was taken from a study of blood T cell repertoires in COVID-19. On the study more broadly: There were acute and convalescent COVID-19 samples, and they came from the United States, Italy and Spain. Sample material is recorded as cDNA or gDNA derived from T cells, B-cell-depleted T cells, or PBMCs.

V was trimmed by 7 bases and J by 5 bases, leaving 11 bases between them. Germline V gives CDR1 MDHEN, CDR2 SYDVKM. This CDR3 spans 12 amino acids. This table comes from immunoSEQ multiplex PCR, and its TCRdb copy is limited to in-frame clones, with some not included. This table has about 200,000 clones, approximately 78% appearing once. The TCR comes from a woman aged 80 or over with active or convalescent COVID-19. Sequencing was performed on peripheral blood. This chain connects TRBV28 to TRBJ1-1; D may be TRBD1 (5 bases). The CDR3 region is CASNSGLTEAFF. Written as DNA, the CDR3 is TGTGCCAGCAATTCAGGGCTGACTGAAGCTTTCTTT.